This T cell receptor beta chain stems from a study of blood T cell repertoires in COVID-19. Overall study: The analysed material was cDNA or gDNA that came from T cells, B-cell-depleted T cells, or PBMCs.

How the authors handled the data: Cell counts per sample came from amplifying reference gene primers. Method: immunoSEQ multiplex PCR; TCRdb's copy keeps in-frame clones and lacks some. That table supplies the V and J calls and clone size; D and trimming were determined from the DNA. The repertoire has 140,000 to 150,000 clones, around 80% of them found once; the top ten carry approximately 12%. The junction had 14 bases not matched to a gene; V was cut back by 6 bases and J by 6 bases. Germline V lookup: CDR1 SGHDT, CDR2 YYEEEE. The CDR3 extends over 16 amino acids. Sequenced: peripheral blood. V is TRBV5-6 and J is TRBJ2-1; TRBD2 agrees at 8 bases. The receptor was derived from a man between 60 and 75 years old with active or convalescent COVID-19. The CDR3: CASTLRGGAALNEQFF. CDR3 nucleotide sequence: TGTGCCAGCACCCTACGGGGGGGGGCAGCCCTCAATGAGCAGTTCTTC.